This T cell receptor (beta chain) is drawn from a study of blood T cells in healthy people across ages. Each donor had around 10 milliliters of peripheral blood drawn. This clonotype was seen at least ten times. Its antigen is as yet unknown. The V end was cut by 4 bases, the J end by 2 bases, with 9 bases between. The CDR3 covers 13 residues. The germline V gene has CDR1 SGHRS and CDR2 YFSETQ. Whole-study results and caveats: Diversity figures based on one million T cells were deemed too low. Among T cells, TCR beta diversity per million cells dropped roughly linearly as age rose.

The second PCR ran about 6 to 12 cycles with a sample-barcoded 5' primer and J-beta primers. Every cDNA molecule carried a tag from a template-switch adaptor bearing 12 random nucleotides. MiXCR, applied by TCRdb to the 5' RACE reads, yields one record per CDR3 protein. The table lists 450,000 to 700,000 distinct CDR3 sequences, approximately 30% of them singletons. The sample comprised blood. V usage is TRBV5-1 and J usage is TRBJ2-5; the D gene is possibly TRBD1 (5 bases). This TCR was recovered from a woman aged 70-85 years in good health. This CDR3 is CASSSRVQETQYF. The CDR3 DNA sequence: TGCGCCAGCAGCAGCAGGGTGCAAGAGACCCAGTACTTC. The entire variable domain, with the rest obtained from reference TRBV5-1 and TRBJ2-5, is as follows: KAGVTQTPRYLIKTRGQQVTLSCSPISGHRSVSWYQQTPGQGLQFLFEYFSETQRNKGNFPGRFSGRQFSNSRSEMNVSTLELGDSALYLCASSSRVQETQYFGPGTRLLVL.